The following is a T cell receptor beta chain sequence with its context. Its specificity is not known. V was cut by 1 base and J by 1 base, with 10 bases left in between. CDR3 length: 15 residues. The germline V gene has CDR1 SGHTA and CDR2 FQGNSA. Sequenced by immunoSEQ multiplex PCR; TCRdb stores in-frame clones only, minus some. Among about 270,000 clones listed, approximately 94% were seen once. The entry originates in a study of T cell responses to AZD1222 COVID-19 vaccine. Second doses were pooled across both intervals (about 4 or about 12 weeks). Notes on the study in general: Clonal diversity may have been underestimated in mostly white British donors. As reported, nearly half of all spike-specific TCRs target variant regions that are unmutated. Spike was spanned by vaccine-associated CD4 TCRs, with dominance at 160-218 and 743-854.

This chain uses TRBV7-2 with TRBJ1-2; D gene uncertain. The TCR sequence derives from an adult who received the AZD1222 COVID-19 vaccine. Sequencing was performed on peripheral blood, taken 28 days after the second AZD1222 dose. The DNA for the CDR3 is TGTGCCAGCAGCTTAGGCCGGACGGGTAACTATGGCTACACCTTC. This translates into CASSLGRTGNYGYTF.